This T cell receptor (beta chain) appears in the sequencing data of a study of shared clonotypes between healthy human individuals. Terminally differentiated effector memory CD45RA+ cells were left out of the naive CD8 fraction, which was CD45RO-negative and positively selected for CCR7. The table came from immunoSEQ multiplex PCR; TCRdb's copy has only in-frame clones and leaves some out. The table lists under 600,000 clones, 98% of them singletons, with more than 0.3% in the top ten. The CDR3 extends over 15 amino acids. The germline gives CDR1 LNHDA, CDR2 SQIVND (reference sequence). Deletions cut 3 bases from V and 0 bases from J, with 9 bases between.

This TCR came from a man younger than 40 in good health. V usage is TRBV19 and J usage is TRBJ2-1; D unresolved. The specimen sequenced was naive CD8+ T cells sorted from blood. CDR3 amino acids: CASSIPPNSYNEQFF. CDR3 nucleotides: TGTGCCAGTAGTATCCCCCCCAACTCCTACAATGAGCAGTTCTTC.